Each of the 27 T cell receptor beta chains below was sequenced from the same sample in a study of blood T cells in healthy people across ages. A J-beta primer mix and a sample-barcoded 5' primer were used in a second PCR of about 7 to 12 cycles. One entry per CDR3 protein results from TCRdb running MiXCR on the 5' RACE reads. The sample shows 1.5 million to 2 million distinct CDR3 sequences, over 25% of them seen only once. Specimen: blood. Receptors were obtained from a woman in her 30s in good health.

This rearrangement joins TRBV20-1 to TRBJ2-2; possibly TRBD2 for D (6 bases). The CDR3 length is 15 residues. Germline V gene sequence: CDR1 DFQATT, CDR2 SNEGSKA (reference sequence). V was clipped by 2 bases and J by 0 bases, with 10 bases between them. The CDR3 spells CSARLAGTNTGELFF. The CDR3 DNA reads TGCAGTGCTAGACTGGCGGGGACGAACACCGGGGAGCTGTTTTTT.

This clonotype was recorded once. The J gene is TRBJ2-3, the V gene TRBV9; a possible D gene is TRBD1 (6 bases). Per the germline V gene, CDR1 is SGDLS and CDR2 is YYNGEE. V lost 5 bases, J lost 2 bases, and 18 bases lay in between. The CDR3 has 16 residues. As DNA, the CDR3 is TGTGCCAGCAGTCCAGAGGGTTCAGGGGACACAGATACGCAGTATTTT. It yields the protein CASSPEGSGDTDTQYF. The whole variable domain, remainder taken from reference TRBV9 and TRBJ2-3, is DSGVTQTPKHLITATGQRVTLRCSPRSGDLSVYWYQQSLDQGLQFLIQYYNGEERAKGNILERFSAQQFPDLHSELNLSSLELGDSALYFCASSPEGSGDTDTQYFGPGTRLTVL.

Turning to this clonotype: A read error may explain this, as a much larger clone is one base away. This chain uses TRBV27 with TRBJ2-5; D not resolved. V was pared by 4 bases and J by 5 bases, with 11 bases between. Per germline, CDR1 MNHEY and CDR2 SMNVEV (reference sequence). This CDR3 has 13 amino acids. The CDR3 region has the DNA TGTGCCAGCAGTTCTCCCCCGTGGGAGACCCAGTACTTC. This encodes CASSSPPWETQYF.

V usage is TRBV7-6 and J usage is TRBJ2-7, with unresolved D. The CDR3 is 17 residues long. The V gene lost 2 bases and the J gene lost 0 bases, with 17 bases spanning the gap. Germline CDR1 SGHVS, CDR2 FNYEAQ. In DNA, the CDR3 is TGTGCCAGCAGCTTATCGGGCCCCAGCGCCGACTCCTACGAGCAGTACTTC. Translating it yields CASSLSGPSADSYEQYF. The full variable domain, rest sourced from reference TRBV7-6 and TRBJ2-7, is GAGVSQSPRYKVTKRGQDVALRCDPISGHVSLYWYRQALGQGPEFLTYFNYEAQQDKSGLPNDRFSAERPEGSISTLTIQRTEQRDSAMYRCASSLSGPSADSYEQYFGPGTRLTVT.

This clonotype was seen only a few times. This chain uses TRBV29-1 with TRBJ2-7; D might be TRBD1 (5 bases). The CDR3 extends over 14 amino acids. The V gene's germline CDR1 is SQVTM and CDR2 ANQGSEA. V was clipped by 0 bases and J by 3 bases, with 12 bases between them. The CDR3 DNA sequence: TGCAGCGTTGAAGATGGGGCAGCTTACTACGAGCAGTACTTC. Protein sequence: CSVEDGAAYYEQYF.

The genes are TRBV18 and TRBJ1-2; D not certain. Germline lookup yields CDR1 KGHSH and CDR2 LQKENI. The ends were cut back, 1 base at V and 4 bases at J, with 16 bases in the middle. The CDR3 covers 16 residues. The CDR3 DNA is TGTGCCAGCTCACCACGATCGGGGTCCTTTAGCTATGGCTACACCTTC. Its protein product is CASSPRSGSFSYGYTF.

This clonotype was seen a few times. In DNA form, the CDR3 reads TGTGCCAGCAGACTCAGGGGCGCGGATCACGGGCAGCCCCAGCATTTT. Amino acids: CASRLRGADHGQPQHF. The chain combines TRBV6-1 with TRBJ1-5, with D maybe TRBD1 (6 bases). Germline V lookup: CDR1 MNHNS, CDR2 SASEGT. The CDR3 extends over 16 amino acids. V lost 6 bases, J lost 7 bases, and 22 bases lay in between.

This clonotype was detected only a few times. The DNA for the CDR3 is TGTGCCAGCAGCCCCCCGGGTAGCGGGGGCCGGGGTGGTACGCAGTATTTT. This encodes CASSPPGSGGRGGTQYF. V gene TRBV5-6 combines with J gene TRBJ2-3; 9 nucleotides align to TRBD2. V was pared by 4 bases and J by 8 bases, with 17 bases of the junction left unmatched. This CDR3 has 17 residues. Per the germline V gene, CDR1 is SGHDT and CDR2 is YYEEEE.

The rearrangement uses TRBV6-6 and TRBJ2-5; D may be TRBD1 (5 bases). With 7 bases removed from V and 11 bases from J, the gap between germline ends came to 20 bases. This CDR3 contains 13 residues. In germline, CDR1 is MNHNY, CDR2 SVGAGI (reference sequence). CDR3 sequence reads: CASTATGDNEQYF. CDR3 nucleotides: TGTGCCAGCACCGCTACAGGAGACAATGAGCAGTACTTC.

This clonotype has ten or more counts. The CDR3 coding sequence is TGTGCCACCAGCAGAGGTGTACAGGCCCCCTACGAGCAGTACTTC. Translated: CATSRGVQAPYEQYF. The gene calls are TRBV15 and TRBJ2-7, with D possibly being TRBD1 (5 bases). The CDR3 covers 15 residues. The germline V and J ends were trimmed by 1 base and 2 bases, with 12 bases remaining between them. Germline assignment: CDR1 LNHNV and CDR2 YYDKDF (reference sequence).

This clonotype was seen a few times. This rearrangement joins TRBV5-1 to TRBJ1-2; D is undetermined. Germline lookup yields CDR1 SGHRS and CDR2 YFSETQ. This CDR3 is built from 14 residues. V was shortened by 0 bases and J by 8 bases, with 14 bases between the two germline ends. The CDR3 region is CASSLEISSGGYTF. CDR3 nucleotide sequence: TGCGCCAGCAGCTTGGAAATCTCTTCCGGAGGCTACACCTTC.

The chain links TRBV20-1 to TRBJ2-7; TRBD2 agrees at 8 bases. This CDR3 contains 15 residues. Germline CDR1 DFQATT, CDR2 SNEGSKA (reference sequence). J gave up 5 bases and V 4 bases, and 13 bases lay outside the gene matches. This CDR3 is CSAISGRWESDEQYF. For the CDR3, the DNA is TGCAGTGCTATAAGCGGGAGATGGGAGAGCGACGAGCAGTACTTC.

To note about this clonotype: Without the conserved terminal phenylalanine or tryptophan, this CDR3 likely stems from a read error. The V call is TRBV12-3 or TRBV12-4, the J call TRBJ1-2; D ambiguous. The V end lost 1 base, the J end lost 2 bases, and 5 bases lay between the germline ends. The CDR3 length is 13 residues. The CDR3 protein is CASSLEQNYGYTC. The CDR3 DNA reads TGTGCCAGCAGTTTAGAGCAGAACTATGGCTACACCTGC.

The V gene is TRBV11-2, the J gene TRBJ2-1; D is unresolved. Matching the DNA end better, TRBJ2-7 makes the J call doubtful. This CDR3 contains 13 residues. The V gene's germline CDR1 is SGHAT and CDR2 FQNNGV. Here the CDR3 DNA reads TGTGCCAGCAGCCCCCCCGGTAGGCCCGAGCAGTACTTC. This codes for CASSPPGRPEQYF.

This clonotype was observed at least ten times. This rearrangement joins TRBV6-5 to TRBJ1-6; D uncertain. Germline-derived CDR1 and CDR2 are MNHEY and SVGAGI. The CDR3 spans 15 residues. V was cut by 8 bases and J by 9 bases, with 20 bases left in between. The CDR3, as DNA: TGTGCCAGCGCGCCCGGGCGGGCCAGGAGTTCACCCCTCCACTTT. Translated, it gives CASAPGRARSSPLHF.

This clonotype was observed a few times. This sequence joins TRBV29-1 and TRBJ2-3; TRBD2 matches 7 bases. V trimming: 3 bases; J trimming: 4 bases; junction bases outside the gene matches: 7. The CDR3 runs to 14 residues. Germline CDR1 SQVTM, CDR2 ANQGSEA. The CDR3 DNA follows: TGCAGCGTTGATTCGGGAGGTGGCGCAGATACGCAGTATTTT. Its translation is CSVDSGGGADTQYF.

This clonotype showed up just a few times. This chain links TRBV11-2 with TRBJ2-3; D is unclear. The CDR3 is made up of 14 amino acids. Trimming stripped 3 bases from V and 6 bases from J, with 13 bases between. From germline, CDR1 is SGHAT and CDR2 FQNNGV. The CDR3 here is CASSFMSQTDTQYF. For the CDR3, the DNA is TGTGCCAGCAGCTTTATGTCACAAACGGATACGCAGTATTTT.

The chain uses TRBV30 and TRBJ2-5, with 8 nucleotides matching TRBD2. Trimming at V came to 2 bases and at J to 11 bases, leaving 19 bases not matched to a gene. The CDR3 runs 16 residues. CDR1 is GTSNPN, CDR2 SVGIG, per germline (reference sequence). CDR3 DNA: TGTGCCTGGAGTCGGGGCACGGGACTAGTGGGGGATGAGCAGTACTTC. Its translation: CAWSRGTGLVGDEQYF.

At least ten counts were recorded for this clonotype. The chain recombines TRBV5-1 with TRBJ2-7; D tentatively reads TRBD1 or TRBD2 (5 bases each). The CDR3 sequence is 15 residues long. Germline loops: CDR1 SGHRS, CDR2 YFSETQ. Trimming cost V 4 bases and J 3 bases, with 17 bases left between them. The CDR3 loop is CASSATPGADYEQYF. CDR3 coding DNA: TGCGCCAGCAGCGCCACCCCCGGGGCCGACTACGAGCAGTACTTC.

This clonotype was seen more than once but under ten times. The genes are TRBV5-5 and TRBJ2-7; D is ambiguous. The CDR3 is made up of 14 amino acids. The V gene lost 2 bases and the J gene lost 2 bases, with 11 bases spanning the gap. Germline V gene sequence: CDR1 SGHKS, CDR2 YYEKEE (reference sequence). The CDR3 region has the DNA TGTGCCAGCAGCTTTGGGCGGCCCGCCTACGAGCAGTACTTC. It encodes CASSFGRPAYEQYF.

In its sample, this clonotype was seen once. A much larger clone sits a single nucleotide away, making a read error possible. The genes are TRBV5-1 and TRBJ2-1; no reliable D call. Per germline, CDR1 SGHRS and CDR2 YFSETQ. The CDR3 is 11 amino acids. In nucleotides, the CDR3 is TGCGCCAGCAGCGGGCCGAATGAGCACTTCTTC. This gives the protein CASSGPNEHFF.

This clonotype was counted a few times. The chain recombines TRBV14 with TRBJ1-2; D remains ambiguous. The germline CDR1 and CDR2 sequences are SGHDN and FVKESK. The CDR3 runs to 16 residues. The germline V and J ends were trimmed by 4 bases and 0 bases, with 15 bases remaining between them. For the CDR3, the DNA is TGTGCCAGCAGCCTCACGCTGAGGGTTGCTAACTATGGCTACACCTTC. Amino acid sequence: CASSLTLRVANYGYTF.

Comments on this clonotype: A read error may produce the germline difference seen at one junction end. V is TRBV5-1 and J is TRBJ1-2, with D possibly TRBD1 on 5 matching bases. Germline V lookup: CDR1 SGHRS, CDR2 YFSETQ. The CDR3 covers 14 residues. Here the CDR3 reads CASSLVPGDYGYTF. The CDR3 nucleotides read TGTGCCAGCAGCTTAGTCCCGGGGGACTATGGCTACACCTTC.

As concerns this clonotype: The CDR3 does not end in the conserved phenylalanine or tryptophan, so this is likely a read error. The V call is TRBV15, the J call TRBJ2-5, with D possibly called TRBD1 or TRBD2 (6 bases each). Germline CDR1 reads LNHNV; CDR2 reads YYDKDF (reference sequence). CDR3 size: 16 residues. Trimming stripped 4 bases from V and 4 bases from J, with 19 bases between. CDR3 bases: TGTGCCACCAGCATCGTCCTTAGCGGAGGGGGAGAGACCCAGTACCTC. Residues: CATSIVLSGGGETQYL.

The rearrangement uses TRBV5-1 and TRBJ2-2; D remains unclear. The V gene's germline CDR1 is SGHRS and CDR2 YFSETQ. V was clipped by 4 bases and J by 1 base, with 11 bases between them. The CDR3 runs to 15 residues. The DNA for the CDR3 is TGCGCCAGCAGCCCTCTGGCGGAGAACACCGGGGAGCTGTTTTTT. The encoded protein is CASSPLAENTGELFF.

This clonotype was detected only a few times. This chain joins TRBV12-3 or TRBV12-4 and TRBJ1-2; the D gene is possibly TRBD1 (6 bases). The CDR3 spans 13 residues. V gave up 6 bases and J gave up 3 bases, with 11 bases separating them. CDR3 bases: TGTGCCAGCAGAAGGACAGCATACTATGGCTACACCTTC. It is translated as CASRRTAYYGYTF.

The chain has TRBV7-9 and TRBJ2-2; 14 positions match TRBD2. The V and J ends lost 4 bases and 4 bases, in that order; junction bases with no gene match: 5. Germline V gene data show CDR1 as SEHNR and CDR2 as FQNEAQ (reference sequence). The CDR3 runs 17 residues. This CDR3 reads CASSSTSGRAGTGELFF. As DNA, the CDR3 is TGTGCCAGCAGCTCGACTAGCGGGAGGGCCGGCACCGGGGAGCTGTTTTTT.